This paragraph covers one T cell receptor (beta chain) sequence. This clone was found a few times. Its cognate antigen has yet to be identified. Base qualities are missing; no much larger clone stands one base away. The cohort consisted of hundreds of healthy bone marrow donors. Cohort members were all nominally healthy when sampled, although unrecorded immune exposures were likely present. The donor was CMV seronegative and belonged to the group of roughly 330 seronegative cohort members. Each donor provided a peripheral blood sample, and peripheral blood mononuclear cells were used for TCR beta sequencing. Genomic DNA was extracted from the blood cell samples with the Qiagen DNeasy Blood Extraction Kit. The data belong to a study of cytomegalovirus exposure and HLA in healthy donors (dated by TCRdb to the late 2010s). General notes on the study: In an earlier analysis of roughly 500 of the donors, around 290 Gb of sequence data and 90 million to 120 million unique TCR beta sequences from roughly 180 million T cells were reported. Roughly 5 DR-DQ haplotypes were handled as single units for association and clustering, since linkage in the cohort was strong. In an earlier analysis of several hundred of the donors, high-throughput TCR beta sequencing was used to judge whether each TCR beta V gene segment behaved as functional or pseudogenic. Besides the first cohort of approximately 710 subjects, a separate validation cohort made up of roughly 130 different subjects was used. Both class I and class II loci were covered by HLA typing, at four-digit resolution. Rather than drawing on any new phenotypic data, the later analysis identified candidate immune exposures from TCR beta sequences and the way those sequences occurred across donors. Approximately 300 gigabases of sequencing data and 70 million to 95 million unique TCR sequences made up an early release that covered approximately 650 HLA-typed donors. The number of donors typed differed by locus, with roughly 620-640 for A, B, C, DRB1 and DQB1, roughly 520 for DQA1, over 600 for DPA1, and some 470 for DPB1. To predict cytomegalovirus infection status, the study combined high-throughput TCR immunosequencing, statistical association of individual TCRs with disease status, and machine learning. The study aimed to test whether signatures of past pathogen exposure could be identified by cataloging public T cell receptors. On average, 235,054 unique TCR beta nucleotide sequences were sequenced per donor among about 400 genotyped donors of the cohort, with 15% to 20% of those sequences being non-productive. In a later analysis, previously published TCR beta repertoires from about 640 donors were re-analyzed and high-resolution HLA genotyping was added so that TCR occurrence patterns could be studied. Alongside the repertoire data, information on donor age, sex, ethnicity and CMV serostatus was compiled. In a later genetic analysis, genome-wide SNP genotypes for about 65% of the 666 donors were used, and that subset was treated as a discovery cohort. The study used immunosequencing to profile the T cell repertoires of several hundred subjects and linked those repertoires to cytomegalovirus serostatus. Every discovery cohort repertoire had been produced on one sequencing platform. The genetic ancestry cluster associated with self-reported Caucasian donors included 81% of the roughly 380 genotyped donors.

To prepare the library, the immunoSEQ multiplex PCR assay was applied. The multiplex PCR relied on a mix of 60 forward primers for TCR Vbeta segments and 13 reverse primers for TCR Jbeta segments. A multiplex PCR assay on genomic DNA amplified the CDR3 region of rearranged TCR beta genes. The amplified TCR beta libraries were sequenced on the Illumina HiSeq System as 87-base-pair reads. From the authors' description of their analysis: In a later analysis, roughly 80 million unique TCR beta chains were counted across the 500 to 850 repertoires, and approximately 11 million of these chains were shared by at least two donors. A nearest-neighbor algorithm error-corrected the raw reads and collapsed the reads into unique sequences, merging closely related sequences to remove PCR and sequencing errors. Alignment of CDR3 sequences to IMGT reference sequences was used to assign V, D and J gene segments. For a sequence to be retained, a match of at least six nucleotides to both a V gene segment and a J gene segment was required. A rearrangement counted as productive if the CDR3 had no stop codons and remained in frame with V and J, and every other rearrangement counted as non-productive. Following IMGT convention, CDR3 was defined as the stretch from the second conserved V-encoded cysteine to the conserved J-encoded phenylalanine. In an earlier analysis of 550 to 650 of the donors, sequences lacking an unambiguous match to a single V gene segment were excluded. An earlier analysis of approximately 590 of the donors called V segments functional above 56.7% productive rearrangements and segregating when the between-donor standard deviation exceeded 5%. A statistical classification framework was developed to diagnose cytomegalovirus status using the catalog of TCR beta chain sequences. V and J gene assignment, in a later analysis, came from comparing TCR nucleotide sequences with IMGT/GENE-DB human TR gene sequences. A later analysis assigned CDR3 sequences and most-parsimonious VDJ recombination scenarios with the TCRdist pipeline. In a later analysis, each TCR beta chain was defined by its CDR3 amino acid sequence together with its V-gene family, and reads lacking a unique V-gene family were excluded. In a later analysis, approximately 590 highly shared, low-generation-probability nucleotide sequences were removed to address suspected cross-contamination and a sequencing artifact. In a later analysis, a clonal expansion index for each public chain was calculated from normalized within-repertoire ranks of inferred template counts. Generation probabilities in a later analysis came from a VDJ recombination model fitted to out-of-frame rearrangements, and those results were checked against IGoR. In a later analysis, hypergeometric tests were used to score TCR-TCR, TCR-HLA and TCR-CMV co-occurrence, with a repertoire-size bias correction applied to TCR pairs. A later analysis estimated false discovery rates by permuting HLA or CMV assignments 20 times. A later analysis grouped co-occurring TCRs with DBSCAN, adding TCRdist sequence similarity when clustering within HLA-allele-positive subsets. For co-occurrence clustering, repertoires with fewer than 30,000 or more than 120,000 public chains were excluded, along with about five repertoires with anomalous nucleotide sharing. TCRdb obtained this table from immuneACCESS and retained in-frame rearrangements with V and J assigned. These tables miss some clones; where compared with another copy, unresolved V genes account for less than half of the shortfall, and the remainder is unexplained. V and J calls plus clone size are reproduced from that table; the DNA served to infer D and trimming. The sample records some 160,000 clones, approximately 88% of which are singletons. Jointly, the top ten make up around 1.6% of the sample.

What the authors observed across the whole study: Correlated functional status among segregating V segments might be attributable to linkage disequilibrium, but an unknown experimental factor could not be ruled out. Only TCR beta chains were sequenced in this cohort, and the absence of alpha or paired-chain data limited detectable features. The presence/absence analyses assumed that sequencing depth was roughly uniform across donors, and that assumption may not be true. A further reported finding was that TCR beta sequences accurately predicted the HLA-A and HLA-B alleles for most subjects in the first cohort. HLA typing was unavailable for some donors at each locus, so association tests used only the typed subset. The study gave a list of 150 to 200 TCR beta chains associated with cytomegalovirus. In vitro tests confirmed that a few of the cytomegalovirus-associated TCR beta chains recognize cytomegalovirus antigens. When HLA alleles, especially DR and DQ, strongly co-occurred, attributing TCR associations to individual alleles was difficult. Compared with the roughly 710-donor mean, donors in an Asian-associated ancestry cluster had fewer N-insertions in productive TCRs, according to a later genetic analysis. According to a later analysis, TCR association rates differed among HLA loci, with DRB1 alleles showing the most associated TCRs and HLA-C alleles showing the fewest. For the cohort, immune exposure information was limited to CMV serostatus. While some public TCRs were present in many individuals, most TCR sequences turned up only very rarely across donors. The classifier was reported to diagnose cytomegalovirus status with high specificity and sensitivity in both the original cohort and the validation cohort. It was suggested by the authors that the approach could potentially be generalized to other disease states and immunological phenotypes. Specific HLA alleles were associated with roughly 17,000 TCR beta sequences at a false discovery rate of 0.05 in a later analysis. In a later analysis, HLA-associated TCR beta chains showed more clonal expansion and lower generation probabilities than non-associated chains that were equally common. An earlier analysis of around 500 of the donors showed that most TCR beta V segments appeared in productive rearrangements either about 87% or about 30% of the time, which broadly matched IMGT annotations. In a later genetic analysis, a missense DCLRE1C variant was associated with V-gene and J-gene trimming of TCR beta chains, and the association was replicated in an independent cohort. In a later analysis, most CMV-associated TCR beta chains were found to appear HLA-restricted, with HLA associations seemingly driven largely by CMV exposure. In a later analysis, several top co-occurrence clusters were reported to appear linked to parvovirus B19, influenza, CMV and Epstein-Barr virus. The sequencing pipeline was judged likely to have produced a cluster of highly shared sequence variants as a technical artifact. Because counts were too low, about 15 rarely observed V segments, including chromosome 9 orphons, were left out of the earlier analysis of 500 to 750 of the donors.

The origin of this receptor is a woman between 18 and 29 years old in good health and CMV-seronegative. Sequenced input: PBMCs.

Read as DNA, the sequence is TGCGCCAGCAGCCCCGGGCGAGGAGCGGGGGGGCCGTCCAATGAGCAGTTCTTC. Translated, this gives CASSPGRGAGGPSNEQFF. Recombination joined TRBV4-1 with TRBJ2-1; 10 bases in the middle match TRBD2. V lost 4 bases and J lost 6 bases, and the count of bases not matched to a germline gene is 15. Via the germline V gene, CDR1 is MGHRA and CDR2 YSYEKL. There are 18 amino acids in the CDR3, from cysteine to phenylalanine inclusive. Only the CDR3 part of the read is kept: 54 bases, read in frame from the first base.